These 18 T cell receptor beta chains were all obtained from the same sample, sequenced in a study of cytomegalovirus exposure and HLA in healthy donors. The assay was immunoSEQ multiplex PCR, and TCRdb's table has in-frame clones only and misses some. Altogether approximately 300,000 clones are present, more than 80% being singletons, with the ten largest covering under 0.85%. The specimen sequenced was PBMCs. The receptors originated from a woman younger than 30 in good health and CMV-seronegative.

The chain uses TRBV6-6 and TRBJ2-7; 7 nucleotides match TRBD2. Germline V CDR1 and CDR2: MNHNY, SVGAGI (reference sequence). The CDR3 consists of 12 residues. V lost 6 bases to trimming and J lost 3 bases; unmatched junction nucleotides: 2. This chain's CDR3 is CASRRGIYEQYF. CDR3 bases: TGTGCCAGCAGGCGGGGGATCTACGAGCAGTACTTC.

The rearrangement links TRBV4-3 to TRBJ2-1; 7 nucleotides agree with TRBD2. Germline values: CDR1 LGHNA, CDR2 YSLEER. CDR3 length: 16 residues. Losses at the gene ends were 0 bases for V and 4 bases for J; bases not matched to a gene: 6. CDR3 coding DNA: TGCGCCAGCAGCCAAGATCGGGCTAGCGGTTACAATGAGCAGTTCTTC. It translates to CASSQDRASGYNEQFF.

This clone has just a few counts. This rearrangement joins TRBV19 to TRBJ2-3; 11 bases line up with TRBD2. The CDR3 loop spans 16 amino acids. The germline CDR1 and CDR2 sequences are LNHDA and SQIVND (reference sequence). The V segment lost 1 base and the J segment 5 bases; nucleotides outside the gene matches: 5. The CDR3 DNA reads TGTGCCAGTAGTATAGCGACTAGCGGGATTGGAGATACGCAGTATTTT. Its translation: CASSIATSGIGDTQYF. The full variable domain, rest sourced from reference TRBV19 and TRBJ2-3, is DGGITQSPKYLFRKEGQNVTLSCEQNLNHDAMYWYRQDPGQGLRLIYYSQIVNDFQKGDIAEGYSVSREKKESFPLTVTSAQKNPTAFYLCASSIATSGIGDTQYFGPGTRLTVL.

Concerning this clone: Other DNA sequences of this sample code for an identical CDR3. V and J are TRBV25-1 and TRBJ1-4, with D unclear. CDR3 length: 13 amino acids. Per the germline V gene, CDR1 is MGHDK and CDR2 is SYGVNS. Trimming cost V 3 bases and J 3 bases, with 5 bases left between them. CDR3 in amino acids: CASSDGANEKLFF. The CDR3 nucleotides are TGTGCCAGCAGTGACGGGGCTAATGAAAAACTGTTTTTT.

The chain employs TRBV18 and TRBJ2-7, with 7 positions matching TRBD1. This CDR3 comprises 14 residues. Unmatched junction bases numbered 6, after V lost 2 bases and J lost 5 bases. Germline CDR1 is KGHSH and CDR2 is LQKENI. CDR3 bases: TGTGCCAGCTCACCAGACAGGGTGAGAAACGAGCAGTACTTC. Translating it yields CASSPDRVRNEQYF.

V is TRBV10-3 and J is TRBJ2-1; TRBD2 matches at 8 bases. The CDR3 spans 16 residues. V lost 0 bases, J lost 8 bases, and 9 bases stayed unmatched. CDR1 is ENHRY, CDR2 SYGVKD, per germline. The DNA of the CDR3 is TGTGCCATCAGTGAGTCTTTGAGCGGGAGTGGATATGAGCAGTTCTTC. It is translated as CAISESLSGSGYEQFF.

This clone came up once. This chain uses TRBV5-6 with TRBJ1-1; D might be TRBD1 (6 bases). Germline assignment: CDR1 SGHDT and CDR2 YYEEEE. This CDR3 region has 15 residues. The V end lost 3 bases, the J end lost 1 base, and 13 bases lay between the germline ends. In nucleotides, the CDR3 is TGTGCCAGCAGCTGGGGAACAGGGAAGAACACTGAAGCTTTCTTT. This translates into CASSWGTGKNTEAFF. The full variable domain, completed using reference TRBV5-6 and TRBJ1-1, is DAGVTQSPTHLIKTRGQQVTLRCSPKSGHDTVSWYQQALGQGPQFIFQYYEEEERQRGNFPDRFSGHQFPNYSSELNVNALLLGDSALYLCASSWGTGKNTEAFFGQGTRLTVV.

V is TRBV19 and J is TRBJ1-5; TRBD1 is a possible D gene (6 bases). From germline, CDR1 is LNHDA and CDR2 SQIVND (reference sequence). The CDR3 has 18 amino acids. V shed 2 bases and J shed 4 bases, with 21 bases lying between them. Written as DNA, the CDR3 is TGTGCCAGTAGTATATTTAGGACAGACCCCTTTCAAAATCAGCCCCAGCATTTT. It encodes CASSIFRTDPFQNQPQHF.

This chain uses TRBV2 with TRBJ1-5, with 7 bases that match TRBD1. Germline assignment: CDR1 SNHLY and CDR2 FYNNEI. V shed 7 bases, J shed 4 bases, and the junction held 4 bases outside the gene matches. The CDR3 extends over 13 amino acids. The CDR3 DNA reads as TGTGCCAGCATGGACAGGACTAATCAGCCCCAGCATTTT. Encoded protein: CASMDRTNQPQHF.

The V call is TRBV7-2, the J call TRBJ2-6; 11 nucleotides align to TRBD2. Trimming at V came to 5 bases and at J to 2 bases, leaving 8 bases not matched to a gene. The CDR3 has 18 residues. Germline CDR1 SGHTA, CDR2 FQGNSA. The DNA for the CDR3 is TGTGCCAGCAGCCCCTCACTAGCGGGAGCTGCTGGGGCCAACGTCCTGACTTTC. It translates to CASSPSLAGAAGANVLTF.

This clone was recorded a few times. The CDR3 DNA follows: TGCGCCAGCGGGCCGGGACAGGGTCTGGAGACCCAGTACTTC. Amino acid sequence: CASGPGQGLETQYF. The chain recombines TRBV5-1 with TRBJ2-5; 9 bases are a match to TRBD1. CDR3 length equals 14 residues. Germline assignment: CDR1 SGHRS and CDR2 YFSETQ. Unmatched junction bases numbered 9, after V lost 7 bases and J lost 5 bases.

The CDR3 loop is CASSRGQGGTEAFF. The CDR3 nucleotides read TGTGCCAGCAGCCGAGGACAGGGGGGCACTGAAGCTTTCTTT. The chain uses TRBV28 and TRBJ1-1; TRBD1 aligns across 10 bases. Germline lookup yields CDR1 MDHEN and CDR2 SYDVKM. The CDR3 is made up of 14 amino acids. V gave up 6 bases and J gave up 4 bases; unmatched junction bases: 5.

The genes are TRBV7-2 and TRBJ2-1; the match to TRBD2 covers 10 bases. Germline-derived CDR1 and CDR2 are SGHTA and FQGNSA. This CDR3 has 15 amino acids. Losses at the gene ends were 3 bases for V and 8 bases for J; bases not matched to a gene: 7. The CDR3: CASSFVAGGGDEQFF. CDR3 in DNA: TGTGCCAGCAGCTTTGTAGCGGGAGGAGGGGATGAGCAGTTCTTC. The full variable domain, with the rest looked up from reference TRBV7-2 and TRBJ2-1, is GAGVSQSPSNKVTEKGKDVELRCDPISGHTALYWYRQSLGQGLEFLIYFQGNSAPDKSGLPSDRFSAERTGGSVSTLTIQRTQQEDSAVYLCASSFVAGGGDEQFFGPGTRLTVL.

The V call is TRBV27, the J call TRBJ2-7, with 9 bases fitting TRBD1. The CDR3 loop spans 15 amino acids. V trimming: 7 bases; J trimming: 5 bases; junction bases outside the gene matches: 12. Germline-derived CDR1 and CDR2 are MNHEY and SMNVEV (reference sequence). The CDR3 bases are TGTGCCAGCAAAAGACCGGGACAGGGTCGCGACGAGCAGTACTTC. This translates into CASKRPGQGRDEQYF.

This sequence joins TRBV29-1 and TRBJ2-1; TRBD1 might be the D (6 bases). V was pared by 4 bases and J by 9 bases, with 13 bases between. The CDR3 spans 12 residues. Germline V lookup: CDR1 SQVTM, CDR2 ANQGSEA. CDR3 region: CSVGQELGEQFF. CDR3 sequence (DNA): TGCAGCGTTGGACAGGAGTTAGGTGAGCAGTTCTTC.

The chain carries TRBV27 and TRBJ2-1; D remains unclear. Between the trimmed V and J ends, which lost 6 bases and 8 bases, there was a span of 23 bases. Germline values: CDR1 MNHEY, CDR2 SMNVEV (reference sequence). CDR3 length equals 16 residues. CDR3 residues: CASSSPSSWPPHEQFF. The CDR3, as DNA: TGTGCCAGCAGCTCCCCTTCGTCTTGGCCCCCCCATGAGCAGTTCTTC.

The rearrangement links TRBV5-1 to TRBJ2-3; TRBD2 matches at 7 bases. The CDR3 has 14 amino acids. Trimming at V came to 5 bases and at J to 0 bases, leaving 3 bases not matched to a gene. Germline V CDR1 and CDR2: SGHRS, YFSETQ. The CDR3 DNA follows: TGCGCCAGCAGTTATAGCGGGAGCACAGATACGCAGTATTTT. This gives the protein CASSYSGSTDTQYF. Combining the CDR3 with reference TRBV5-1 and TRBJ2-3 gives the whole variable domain KAGVTQTPRYLIKTRGQQVTLSCSPISGHRSVSWYQQTPGQGLQFLFEYFSETQRNKGNFPGRFSGRQFSNSRSEMNVSTLELGDSALYLCASSYSGSTDTQYFGPGTRLTVL.

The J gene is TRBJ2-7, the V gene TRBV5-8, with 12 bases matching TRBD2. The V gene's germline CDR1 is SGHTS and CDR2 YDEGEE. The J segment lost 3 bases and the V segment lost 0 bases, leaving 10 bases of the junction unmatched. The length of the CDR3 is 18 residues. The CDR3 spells CASSLVPSGRGSLYEQYF. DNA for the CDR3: TGTGCCAGCAGCTTGGTTCCTAGCGGGAGGGGTTCCCTCTACGAGCAGTACTTC.